The 21 T cell receptor gamma chains below were found in one sample sequenced in a study of gammadelta T cells in human blood. TCRdb reanalysed the RT-PCR reads via CATT. The table has 300 to 350 gamma-chain clones, roughly 9.8% seen once; the top ten hold under 30%. Sample: non-Vgamma9Vdelta2 gamma-delta T cells from cord blood. The receptor source for this set is a newborn.

About this clone itself: The protein in TCRdb stems from a much larger clone and differs at residue 3 from this DNA's translation, likely a read error; here the protein is translated from the DNA. The rearrangement joins TRGV5 to TRGJP1. As TCRdb names no J gene, one was assigned here on the basis of a DNA match to germline. The CDR3 is 11 amino acids. Germline values: CDR1 VINAFY, CDR2 YDVSNSKD. The chain's CDR3 is CAIWVGWFKIF. The CDR3 bases are TGTGCCATCTGGGTTGGTTGGTTCAAGATATTT.

On this clone itself: The TCRdb protein comes from a much larger clone and disagrees with this DNA's translation at residue 3, likely due to a read error; the protein given here is derived from the DNA. The chain recombines TRGV3 with TRGJP2. Germline CDR1 is VTNTFY and CDR2 is YDVSTARD (reference sequence). There are 13 residues in the CDR3. CDR3 region: CAPWDALDWIKTF. DNA of the CDR3: TGTGCCCCCTGGGACGCATTAGATTGGATCAAGACGTTT.

There are a few counts of this clone. Translating this DNA gives a protein that differs at residue 9 from the TCRdb one, which belongs to a much larger clone; a read error is likely, and the protein shown is this translation. The chain uses TRGV4 and TRGJ1 or TRGJ2. Germline CDR1 reads EGSTGY; CDR2 reads YDSYTSSV. This CDR3 spans 13 amino acids. The CDR3 spells CATWESLYSKKLF. The DNA for the CDR3 is TGTGCCACCTGGGAATCTCTCTATTCTAAGAAACTCTTT.

Concerning this clone itself: A read error is likely here: a far larger clone is one base away. The chain recombines TRGV2 with TRGJ1 or TRGJ2. The CDR3 covers 15 residues. Germline V gives CDR1 EGSNGY, CDR2 YDSYNSKV. The DNA of the CDR3 is TGTACCACCTGGGACGGGTTTGTTAATTATTATAAGAAACTCTTT. It is translated as CTTWDGFVNYYKKLF.

With respect to this clone: This probably arose from a read error, given a far larger clone one base away. The rearrangement links TRGV4 to TRGJ1 or TRGJ2. Germline CDR1 and CDR2: EGSTGY and YDSYTSSV. The CDR3 spans 11 residues. CDR3: CASWVYYKKLF. CDR3 nucleotides: TGTGCCTCCTGGGTCTATTATAAGAAACTCTTT.

This clone was recorded a few times. Since a far larger clone is one base different, this is likely a read error. The chain combines TRGV3 with TRGJ1 or TRGJ2. This CDR3 is 15 amino acids long. The V segment lost 2 bases and the J segment 3 bases; nucleotides outside the gene matches: 10. The germline CDR1 and CDR2 sequences are VTNTFY and YDVSTARD (reference sequence). CDR3 nucleotide sequence: TGTGCCACCTGGGACAACCTAGACGGTTATTATAAGAAACTCTTT. Amino acid sequence: CATWDNLDGYYKKLF.

The chain joins TRGV10 to TRGJ1 or TRGJ2. Being an ORF, TRGV10 has a function that is uncertain. With 8 bases clipped from V and 7 bases from J, the junction kept 9 bases outside the gene matches. The CDR3 spans 12 residues. The CDR3 protein is CAAWEELYKKLF. Written as DNA, the CDR3 is TGTGCTGCGTGGGAGGAATTATATAAGAAACTCTTT.

This clone has only a few counts. A far more abundant clone sits one base away, making this likely a read error. Other DNA sequences of this sample code for an identical CDR3. This chain connects TRGV10 to TRGJ1 or TRGJ2. TRGV10 is placed among ORFs of uncertain function. This CDR3 contains 12 residues. The CDR3 DNA reads as TGTGCTGCGTGGGAGGGTAATTATAAGAAGCTCTTT. Its protein is CAAWEGNYKKLF.

This clone was observed a few times. Given a far larger clone just one base away, this is likely a sequencing read error. V gene TRGV3 combines with J gene TRGJP1. After removal of 0 bases from V and 1 base from J, the junction contained 8 bases not matched to a gene. This CDR3 comprises 17 residues. Germline loops: CDR1 VTNTFY, CDR2 YDVSTARD (reference sequence). The CDR3 DNA reads TGTGCCACCTGGGACAGGCAAGAATGTACCACTGGTTGGTTCAAGATATTT. Translation: CATWDRQECTTGWFKIF.

In its sample, this clone ranks as large (0.1 to 1%). The rearrangement links TRGV10 to TRGJP1. TRGV10 is an open reading frame, and its role is uncertain. This CDR3 is built from 9 residues. This chain's CDR3 is CASGWFKIF. In DNA form, the CDR3 reads TGTGCCTCGGGTTGGTTCAAGATATTT.

As for this clone: A read error is likely here: a far larger clone is one base away. The chain has TRGV2 and TRGJ1 or TRGJ2. The J gene comes from matching the DNA to germline here; TCRdb lacks it. Germline V gene sequence: CDR1 EGSNGY, CDR2 YDSYNSKV. Trimming at V came to 0 bases and at J to 2 bases, leaving 7 bases not matched to a gene. This CDR3 is built from 15 residues. The CDR3 protein is CATWDGFVDYYKKLF. CDR3 DNA: TGTGCCACCTGGGACGGGTTTGTTGATTATTATAAGAAACTCTTT.

This clone was seen only a few times. The protein TCRdb lists belongs to a much larger clone and differs from this DNA's translation at residue 5, which points to a read error; the protein shown is made from the DNA. The chain carries TRGV2 and TRGJ1 or TRGJ2. CDR1 is EGSNGY and CDR2 is YDSYNSKV in the germline V gene. J gave up 9 bases and V 6 bases, and 14 bases lay outside the gene matches. This CDR3 is built from 13 residues. Here the CDR3 DNA reads TGTGCCACCTGGAACCGTTCCGGGGGTAAGAAACTCTTT. Translated, it gives CATWNRSGGKKLF.

Comment on this clone: This sequence is one base from a far larger clone and is likely a read error. This same CDR3 is encoded by further DNA sequences in the sample. J is TRGJ1 or TRGJ2 and V is TRGV2. The CDR3 has 15 amino acids. Germline V gene sequence: CDR1 EGSNGY, CDR2 YDSYNSKV. The V and J ends lost 0 bases and 4 bases, in that order; junction bases with no gene match: 9. The CDR3 sequence: CATWDGPIKYYKKLF. The DNA for the CDR3 is TGTGCCACCTGGGACGGGCCGATTAAGTATTATAAGAAACTCTTT.

By its share, this clone is hyperexpanded (1% or more). J is TRGJP2 and V is TRGV4. This CDR3 comprises 14 residues. Germline-derived CDR1 and CDR2 are EGSTGY and YDSYTSSV. Unmatched junction bases numbered 6, after V lost 4 bases and J lost 4 bases. DNA for the CDR3: TGTGCCACCTGGGAATCTTATAGTGATTGGATCAAGACGTTT. This translates into CATWESYSDWIKTF.

Concerning this clone itself: TCRdb's protein for this DNA is that of a much larger clone and differs from the translation at residue 5, likely a read error; the protein shown is the DNA translation. The chain combines TRGV3 with TRGJ1 or TRGJ2. Germline values: CDR1 VTNTFY, CDR2 YDVSTARD (reference sequence). The length of the CDR3 is 13 residues. The CDR3 reads CATWYSRTYKKLF. CDR3 DNA sequence: TGTGCCACCTGGTACAGTCGCACCTATAAGAAACTCTTT.

This clone has just a few counts. This rearrangement joins TRGV3 to TRGJP2. Germline CDR1 reads VTNTFY; CDR2 reads YDVSTARD (reference sequence). J gave up 6 bases and V 0 bases, and 10 bases lay outside the gene matches. This CDR3 spans 16 amino acids. CDR3 in DNA: TGTGCCACCTGGGACAGGGATGTTAGGGGTGATTGGATCAAGACGTTT. It translates to CATWDRDVRGDWIKTF.

Relative to its sample, this clone is hyperexpanded. Additional DNA sequences in this sample encode the identical CDR3. The chain uses TRGV10 and TRGJP1. TRGV10 is given ORF status, its function remaining uncertain. Trimming took 8 bases from V and 1 from J; bases not matched to a gene: 5. CDR3 size: 14 residues. Here the CDR3 DNA reads TGTGCTGCGTGGGAGATTACCACTGGTTGGTTCAAGATATTT. Protein: CAAWEITTGWFKIF.

This clone showed up just a few times. A far larger clone is off by one base, so a read error is likely. The V gene is TRGV2, the J gene TRGJ1 or TRGJ2. The CDR3 totals 15 residues. Germline values: CDR1 EGSNGY, CDR2 YDSYNSKV. CDR3 nucleotides: TGTGCCACCTGGGACGGGTTTGTTAATTATTATAAGAGACTCTTT. Translated, it gives CATWDGFVNYYKRLF.

This clone is deemed large (0.1 to 1%). The V call is TRGV2, the J call TRGJ1 or TRGJ2. The CDR3 consists of 13 residues. With 0 bases clipped from V and 4 bases from J, the junction kept 3 bases outside the gene matches. The V gene's germline CDR1 is EGSNGY and CDR2 YDSYNSKV. CDR3 amino acids: CATWDGLYYKKLF. CDR3 DNA: TGTGCCACCTGGGACGGGCTCTATTATAAGAAACTCTTT.

The sample holds a few counts of this clone. TCRdb records a much larger clone's protein for this DNA, with a difference at residue 9 that likely arises from a read error; the protein given is the translation of the DNA. The chain joins TRGV9 to TRGJP. This CDR3 is built from 13 residues. Germline CDR1 is GITISATS and CDR2 is ISYDGTV (reference sequence). This CDR3 is CALKELGKIIKVF. CDR3 DNA sequence: TGTGCCTTGAAAGAGTTGGGCAAAATAATCAAGGTATTT.

This clone is termed hyperexpanded (1% or more). V gene TRGV4 combines with J gene TRGJ1 or TRGJ2. The CDR3 is 13 residues long. V lost 4 bases, J lost 4 bases, and 7 bases stayed unmatched. Germline lookup yields CDR1 EGSTGY and CDR2 YDSYTSSV. The CDR3 spells CATWESLYYKKLF. DNA for the CDR3: TGTGCCACCTGGGAATCTCTCTATTATAAGAAACTCTTT.